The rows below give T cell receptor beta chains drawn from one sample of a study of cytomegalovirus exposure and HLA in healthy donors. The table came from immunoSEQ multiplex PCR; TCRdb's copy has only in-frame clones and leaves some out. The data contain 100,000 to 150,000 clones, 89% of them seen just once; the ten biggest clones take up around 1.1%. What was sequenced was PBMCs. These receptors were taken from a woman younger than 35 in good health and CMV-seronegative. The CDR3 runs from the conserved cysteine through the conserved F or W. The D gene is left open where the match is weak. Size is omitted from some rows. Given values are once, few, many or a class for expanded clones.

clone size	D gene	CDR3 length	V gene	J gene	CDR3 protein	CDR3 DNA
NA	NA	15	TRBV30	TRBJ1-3	CAWSFIQGSGNTIYF	TGTGCCTGGAGTTTTATACAGGGATCTGGAAACACCATATATTTT
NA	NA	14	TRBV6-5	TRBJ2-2	CASSLTRYTGELFF	TGTGCCAGCAGCTTAACCCGGTACACCGGGGAGCTGTTTTTT
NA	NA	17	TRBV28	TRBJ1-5	CASRLAGSANSNQPQHF	TGTGCCAGCAGGTTGGCAGGGTCCGCTAATAGCAATCAGCCCCAGCATTTT
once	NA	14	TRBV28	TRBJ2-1	CASSLDRTYNEQFF	TGTGCCAGCAGTTTAGATAGAACTTACAATGAGCAGTTCTTC
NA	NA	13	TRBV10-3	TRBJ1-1	CAIRGRVETEAFF	TGTGCCATCAGAGGCAGGGTTGAGACTGAAGCTTTCTTT
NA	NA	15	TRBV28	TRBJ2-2	CASSLDQGGGGELFF	TGTGCCAGCAGTCTCGACCAGGGAGGAGGGGGGGAGCTGTTTTTT
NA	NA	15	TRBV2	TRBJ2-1	CASSVSGSSYNEQFF	TGTGCCAGCAGTGTTAGTGGGAGCTCCTACAATGAGCAGTTCTTC
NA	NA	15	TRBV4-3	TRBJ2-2	CASSQGARGPGELFF	TGCGCCAGCAGCCAAGGGGCGCGGGGTCCCGGGGAGCTGTTTTTT
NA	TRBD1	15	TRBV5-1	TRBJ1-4	CASSSGTGDNEKLFF	TGCGCCAGCAGCTCCGGGACAGGGGATAATGAAAAACTGTTTTTT
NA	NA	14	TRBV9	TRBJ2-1	CASSVELARHEQFF	TGTGCCAGCAGCGTTGAGTTAGCGAGACATGAGCAGTTCTTC
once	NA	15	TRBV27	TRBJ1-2	CASKSPGSYLYGYTF	TGTGCCAGCAAATCACCGGGTTCATATCTCTATGGCTACACCTTC
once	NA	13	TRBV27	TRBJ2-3	CASSLYTYDTQYF	TGTGCCAGCAGTTTATATACTTACGATACGCAGTATTTT
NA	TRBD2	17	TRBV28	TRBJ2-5	CASRKLGLAGFGETQYF	TGTGCCAGCAGGAAACTGGGACTAGCGGGGTTCGGCGAGACCCAGTACTTC
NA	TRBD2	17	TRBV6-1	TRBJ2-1	CASSGGLAGFSYNEQFF	TGTGCCAGCAGTGGGGGACTAGCGGGTTTCTCCTACAATGAGCAGTTCTTC
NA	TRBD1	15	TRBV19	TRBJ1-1	CASSITAQGLTEAFF	TGTGCCAGTAGTATAACGGCACAGGGGCTCACTGAAGCTTTCTTT
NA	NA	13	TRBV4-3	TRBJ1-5	CASSQDQGWPQHF	TGCGCCAGCAGCCAAGATCAGGGGTGGCCCCAGCATTTT
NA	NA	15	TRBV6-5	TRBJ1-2	CASIDSTGRGYGYTF	TGTGCCAGCATTGACTCGACGGGCAGGGGCTATGGCTACACCTTC
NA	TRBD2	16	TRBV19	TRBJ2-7	CASSIGMLAGPLEQYF	TGTGCCAGTAGTATAGGAATGCTAGCGGGACCGCTCGAGCAGTACTTC
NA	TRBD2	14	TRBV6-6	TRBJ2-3	CASSPRTSGDTQYF	TGTGCCAGCAGTCCCCGGACTAGTGGAGATACGCAGTATTTT
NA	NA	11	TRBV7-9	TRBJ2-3	CASSFINTQYF	TGTGCCAGCAGCTTTATAAATACGCAGTATTTT
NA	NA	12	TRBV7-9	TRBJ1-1	CASSLDRAEAFF	TGTGCCAGCAGCCTAGACAGAGCCGAAGCTTTCTTT
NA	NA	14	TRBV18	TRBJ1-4	CASSPSGTNEKLFF	TGTGCCAGCTCACCCTCGGGGACTAATGAAAAACTGTTTTTT
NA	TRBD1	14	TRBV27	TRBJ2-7	CASSPTGTGFEQYF	TGTGCCAGCAGTCCCACCGGGACAGGGTTCGAGCAGTACTTC
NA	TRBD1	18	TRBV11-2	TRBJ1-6	CASSLALPGQGRNSPLHF	TGTGCCAGCAGCTTAGCCCTGCCGGGACAGGGACGCAATTCACCCCTCCACTTT
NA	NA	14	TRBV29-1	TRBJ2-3	CSPVMGGDTDTQYF	TGCAGCCCTGTAATGGGGGGAGATACAGATACGCAGTATTTT
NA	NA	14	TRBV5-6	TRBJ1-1	CASSIGHLNTEAFF	TGTGCCAGCAGCATAGGACACTTGAACACTGAAGCTTTCTTT
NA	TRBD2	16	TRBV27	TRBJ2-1	CASEQFGGVSSNEQFF	TGTGCCAGTGAACAGTTCGGGGGGGTCTCCTCCAATGAGCAGTTCTTC
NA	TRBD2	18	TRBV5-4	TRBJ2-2	CASSFDLAGGLNTGELFF	TGTGCCAGCAGCTTTGATCTAGCGGGGGGGCTGAACACCGGGGAGCTGTTTTTT
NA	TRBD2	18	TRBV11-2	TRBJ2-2	CASSLDSGGALNTGELFF	TGTGCCAGCAGCTTAGATAGCGGGGGGGCCCTCAACACCGGGGAGCTGTTTTTT
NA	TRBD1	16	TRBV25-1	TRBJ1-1	CASSELGTGRNTEAFF	TGTGCCAGCAGTGAATTGGGGACAGGGAGGAACACTGAAGCTTTCTTT
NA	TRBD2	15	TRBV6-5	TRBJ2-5	CASTKTSGASGTQYF	TGTGCCAGCACCAAGACTAGCGGGGCCTCAGGGACCCAGTACTTC
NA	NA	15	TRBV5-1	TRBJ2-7	CASSLELGARDEQYF	TGCGCCAGCAGCTTGGAACTGGGGGCGCGGGACGAGCAGTACTTC
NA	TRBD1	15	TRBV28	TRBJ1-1	CASNPTIDRALEAFF	TGTGCCAGCAATCCCACCATTGACAGGGCGCTTGAAGCTTTCTTT
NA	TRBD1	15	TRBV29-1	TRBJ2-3	CSGRADRGFTDTQYF	TGCAGCGGGAGGGCGGACAGGGGTTTCACAGATACGCAGTATTTT
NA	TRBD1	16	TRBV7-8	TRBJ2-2	CASSLQGAANTGELFF	TGTGCCAGCAGCTTACAGGGGGCAGCGAACACCGGGGAGCTGTTTTTT
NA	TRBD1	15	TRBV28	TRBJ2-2	CASSLDRANTGELFF	TGTGCCAGCAGCCTTGACAGGGCGAACACCGGGGAGCTGTTTTTT
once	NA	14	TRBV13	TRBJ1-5	CASSPSRDSQPQHF	TGTGCCAGCAGTCCGAGCAGGGATAGTCAGCCCCAGCATTTT
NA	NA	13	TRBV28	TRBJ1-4	CASSYNPGEKLFF	TGTGCCAGCAGTTACAACCCGGGGGAAAAACTGTTTTTT
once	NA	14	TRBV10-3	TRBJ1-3	CASSGFLSGNTIYF	TGTGCCAGTTCAGGGTTCCTCTCTGGAAACACCATATATTTT
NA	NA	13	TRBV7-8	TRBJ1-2	CASSLSWGGGYTF	TGTGCCAGCAGCTTAAGTTGGGGGGGCGGCTACACCTTC
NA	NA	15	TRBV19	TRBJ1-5	CASSPGGGAIQPQHF	TGTGCCAGTAGCCCCGGCGGGGGGGCTATTCAGCCCCAGCATTTT
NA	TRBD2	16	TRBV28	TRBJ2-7	CASSPLPRLAANEQYF	TGTGCCAGCAGCCCCCTCCCGCGACTAGCTGCTAACGAGCAGTACTTC
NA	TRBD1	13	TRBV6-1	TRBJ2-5	CASIWTGGETQYF	TGTGCCAGCATATGGACAGGGGGAGAGACCCAGTACTTC
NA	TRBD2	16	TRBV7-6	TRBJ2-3	CASSWTQRGYTDTQYF	TGTGCCAGCAGCTGGACCCAGCGGGGTTACACAGATACGCAGTATTTT
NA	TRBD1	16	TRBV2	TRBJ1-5	CASTGQEPKNNQPQHF	TGTGCCAGTACCGGACAGGAACCTAAGAATAATCAGCCCCAGCATTTT
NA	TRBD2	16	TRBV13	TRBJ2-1	CASSLGASGKHNEQFF	TGTGCCAGCAGCCTAGGGGCTAGCGGGAAACACAATGAGCAGTTCTTC
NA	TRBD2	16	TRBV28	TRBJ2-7	CASTPGGASGRVEQYF	TGTGCCAGCACGCCTGGGGGGGCTAGCGGGAGGGTCGAGCAGTACTTC
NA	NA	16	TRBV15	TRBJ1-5	CATSRQGIRGNQPQHF	TGTGCCACCAGCAGGCAGGGGATCAGGGGCAATCAGCCCCAGCATTTT
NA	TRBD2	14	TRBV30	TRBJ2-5	CAWSETSGAIKEDF	TGTGCCTGGAGTGAAACCAGCGGGGCCATAAAGGAGGACTTC
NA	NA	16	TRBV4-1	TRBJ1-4	CASSNQGGIVNEKLFF	TGCGCCAGCAGCAACCAGGGTGGAATAGTGAATGAAAAACTGTTTTTT
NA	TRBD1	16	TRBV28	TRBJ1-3	CASRSLTGLSGNTIYF	TGTGCCAGCAGATCCCTGACAGGGCTATCTGGAAACACCATATATTTT
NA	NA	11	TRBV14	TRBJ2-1	CASSQALEQFF	TGTGCCAGCAGCCAAGCCCTTGAGCAGTTCTTC